A single T cell receptor (beta chain) is shown here with its context. Its antigen remains undetermined. No base qualities exist here, and no much larger clone lies one base off it. The sample originates from a study of T cell responses to AZD1222 COVID-19 vaccine (dated by TCRdb to the early 2020s). Context from the whole study: AZD1222 recipients given second doses at about 4 weeks or at about 12 weeks were pooled, since spike-specific TCR depth and breadth were not found to differ between the two schedules. TCR sequencing was performed for some 250 trial participants, of whom some 200 were given two doses of AZD1222 and 26 were given two doses of MenACWY control vaccine. Trial participants were enrolled by age into subgroups of 18-55, 56-69 and 70-plus years, and roughly 150, 30 and 60 TCR-sequenced participants, respectively, were included in these subgroups.

The CDR3 regions of human TCRbeta chains were analyzed by immunosequencing. In the paper's pipeline: TCRs in the repertoires were matched against a reference library of SARS-CoV-2-specific TCRs that had been generated with the MIRA antigen-specificity platform. Breadth was defined as the fraction of unique TCRs that were SARS-CoV-2-associated. Depth was defined as the fraction of total T cells that were SARS-CoV-2-associated. Each spike-specific TCR was assigned to its reactive spike region and to a CD4 or CD8 class using the MIRA data. Log10-transformed breadth and depth values were compared by one-way ANOVA with Sidak's multiple comparisons tests. This is the immuneACCESS table as TCRdb keeps it, with only in-frame sequences that have V and J called. A part of the clones is gone; compared with another copy, unresolved V genes explain less than half, and the rest is unexplained. The V and J calls and clone size are taken from that table; D and trimming were inferred from the DNA. Here the sample has 150,000 or so clones; just under 95% occur a single time. The ten largest make up more than 5% of the sample.

From a lookup of the germline V gene, CDR1 and CDR2 are SGHRS and YFSETQ. There are 13 amino acids in the CDR3, from cysteine to phenylalanine inclusive. The read is trimmed to its CDR3 DNA, 39 bases read in frame from base 1. V and J are truncated by 7 bases and 6 bases respectively, leaving an intervening sequence of 14 bases. On the study overall, not on this receptor specifically: Epitopes outside the regions mutated in the B.1.351 and B.1.1.7 variants were reportedly recognized by nearly half of the unique spike-specific TCRs. The 56-69-year group was small, and its depth increase did not reach significance, likely because of low power. No day 14 peak-response samples were available, so repertoires were characterized only after the peak T cell response. Most participants were white British and females outnumbered males, and the authors suggested that clonal diversity may have been underestimated. Conclusions about previously exposed vaccinees are limited, since just a handful of AZD1222 recipients were seropositive for SARS-CoV-2 at baseline. The vaccine-associated CD4 TCRs covered the entire spike protein, and the dominant responses fell in regions 160-218 and 743-854. A significant rise in spike-specific TCR breadth and depth was observed after two AZD1222 doses relative to day 0 and relative to MenACWY recipients.

The intended sense of this specimen's time point label: baseline before first vaccination. Vaccinee samples came from UK trials COV001 and COV002, including a single-blind randomized controlled phase 2/3 trial of AZD1222 (ChAdOx1 nCoV-19) in healthy adults. Trial participant PBMC samples were collected at day 0 and day 28 after the second dose for TCRbeta chain sequencing. The source material was peripheral blood, sampled on day 0 of AZD1222 vaccination. The clonotype comes from an adult in good health. The receptor chain draws on TRBV5-1 and TRBJ1-5; no D gene is confidently identified. The DNA sequence is as follows: TGCGCCAGCGGCACAGCCGTCGGTCAGCCCCAGCATTTT. The translation is CASGTAVGQPQHF. Where the CDR3 stops, the reference TRBV5-1 and TRBJ1-5 genes take over; the full variable domain is KAGVTQTPRYLIKTRGQQVTLSCSPISGHRSVSWYQQTPGQGLQFLFEYFSETQRNKGNFPGRFSGRQFSNSRSEMNVSTLELGDSALYLCASGTAVGQPQHFGDGTRLSIL.